Following are 10 T cell receptor beta chains from one sample sequenced in a study of T-cell memory formation after mild COVID-19. Each CDR3 protein gets one entry after TCRdb re-called the 5' RACE reads with MiXCR. This table has around 420,000 distinct CDR3 sequences, roughly a quarter appearing once. Sequenced sample: PBMCs or a T cell subset sorted from them (not recorded which). These TCRs come from an adult woman who had mild COVID-19 (a few samples of this study predate the infection). Cell type and time point are not known.

The chain uses TRBV6-6 and TRBJ2-1; TRBD1 might be the D (6 bases). Germline CDR1 and CDR2: MNHNY and SVGAGI (reference sequence). The CDR3 spans 17 residues. V lost 3 bases to trimming and J lost 7 bases, with 22 bases between them. CDR3 protein: CASSYSPDSRVWNEQFF. For the CDR3, the DNA is TGTGCCAGCAGTTATTCGCCGGACAGCCGGGTGTGGAATGAGCAGTTCTTC.

The chain joins TRBV9 to TRBJ1-5; D not resolved. The CDR3 contains 13 residues. V was cut by 1 base and J by 9 bases, with 11 bases left in between. Germline V gene lookup returns CDR1 SGDLS and CDR2 YYNGEE. This chain's CDR3 is CASSVTELRPQHF. CDR3 nucleotides: TGTGCCAGCAGCGTAACAGAACTTAGGCCCCAGCATTTT.

CDR3 loop: CASSDQIQGAGKTVSQYF. The CDR3 DNA is TGTGCCAGCAGCGACCAGATACAGGGGGCGGGGAAGACGGTATCGCAGTATTTT. The gene calls are TRBV21-1 and TRBJ2-3; TRBD1 is the table's D call and was not checked against the DNA. TRBV21-1 is marked as a pseudogene. The CDR3 length is 18 residues.

This clonotype was picked up many times. The chain joins TRBV19 to TRBJ1-2; D gene unclear. The germline V gene encodes CDR1 LNHDA and CDR2 SQIVND (reference sequence). The CDR3 extends over 12 amino acids. V dropped 4 bases and J dropped 5 bases, with 8 bases sitting between them. This CDR3 is CASSSRFYGYTF. The CDR3 DNA reads TGTGCCAGTAGTAGCCGGTTTTATGGCTACACCTTC.

This clonotype is medium-sized within its sample. The chain recombines TRBV29-1 with TRBJ2-5; 14 positions match TRBD2. Germline CDR1 and CDR2: SQVTM and ANQGSEA. CDR3 length: 19 amino acids. J gave up 2 bases and V 3 bases, and 14 bases lay outside the gene matches. CDR3 bases: TGCAGCGTTGAGCCTATGACTAGCGGGGGGGCCTACGGGCAAGAGACCCAGTACTTC. It encodes CSVEPMTSGGAYGQETQYF.

This clonotype was seen a few times. This chain uses TRBV25-1 with TRBJ2-7; a weak D match, TRBD2 (6 bases). The CDR3 runs to 15 residues. Germline values: CDR1 MGHDK, CDR2 SYGVNS. V shed 3 bases and J shed 3 bases, with 15 bases lying between them. CDR3 in DNA: TGTGCCAGCAGTGATAGGGAGGACGGAAACTACGAGCAGTACTTC. Its translation: CASSDREDGNYEQYF.

The chain recombines TRBV6-5 with TRBJ2-2; 12 bases are a match to TRBD1. The length of the CDR3 is 15 residues. Looked up from germline, CDR1 is MNHEY and CDR2 is SVGAGI. Trimming removed 2 bases from V and 8 bases from J; junction bases left unmatched: 3. CDR3 bases: TGTGCCAGCAGTTACGGGACAGGGGGCGGGGGGGAGCTGTTTTTT. Its protein is CASSYGTGGGGELFF.

The J gene is TRBJ1-4, the V gene TRBV7-2, with TRBD1 as a possible D gene (6 bases). The germline V gene encodes CDR1 SGHTA and CDR2 FQGNSA. This CDR3 has 14 amino acids. V was trimmed by 5 bases and J by 7 bases, leaving 14 bases between them. The CDR3 sequence: CASSANRAAEKLFF. The DNA of the CDR3 is TGTGCCAGCAGCGCCAACAGGGCGGCTGAAAAACTGTTTTTT.

The chain couples TRBV5-1 to TRBJ2-5; D gene ambiguous. V was trimmed by 2 bases and J by 2 bases, leaving 7 bases between them. In germline, CDR1 is SGHRS, CDR2 YFSETQ. The CDR3 spans 13 residues. CDR3 region: CASSFSQQETQYF. CDR3 in DNA: TGCGCCAGCAGCTTCTCCCAGCAAGAGACCCAGTACTTC.

The rearrangement links TRBV7-9 to TRBJ2-7; TRBD1 agrees at 11 bases. The CDR3 is 13 residues long. CDR1 and CDR2 (germline): SEHNR, FQNEAQ (reference sequence). Germline trimming cut 11 bases from V and 6 bases from J; bases unmatched to any gene: 9. CDR3 amino acids: CAASGTGGAEQYF. The DNA of the CDR3 is TGTGCCGCCAGCGGGACAGGGGGAGCCGAGCAGTACTTC.